A selection of T cell receptor beta chains follows, all from one sample in a study of blood T cells in healthy people across ages. TCRdb re-called the 5' RACE reads through MiXCR, storing one row per CDR3 protein. Of about 970,000 distinct CDR3 sequences detected, roughly 51% appear once; the ten largest clones hold over 20%. Sequenced: blood. The source of these receptors is a woman in her sixties or seventies in good health. CDR3s include the opening cysteine and the closing phenylalanine or tryptophan. The D gene is left open where the match is weak. Only part of the rows carry a size: once, few, many, or a class if the clone is expanded.

>NA|NA|TRBJ2-3|TRBV4-3
CASSQGETDTQYF
TGCGCCAGCAGCCAAGGGGAAACAGATACGCAGTATTTT
>NA|NA|TRBJ2-1|TRBV20-1
CSASVGSYNEQFF
TGCAGTGCTAGTGTGGGCTCCTACAATGAGCAGTTCTTC
>NA|TRBD2|TRBJ2-6|TRBV4-1
CASSQLPGRRSGANVLTF
TGCGCCAGCAGCCAACTCCCCGGGAGGAGGTCCGGGGCCAACGTCCTGACTTTC
>few|TRBD1|TRBJ2-7|TRBV20-1
CSPTGQGNYEQYF
TGCAGTCCTACGGGACAGGGAAACTACGAGCAGTACTTC
>NA|NA|TRBJ2-4|TRBV6-2/TRBV6-3
CASKGAKNIQYF
TGTGCCAGCAAAGGGGCCAAAAACATTCAGTACTTC
>NA|TRBD2|TRBJ2-7|TRBV3-1
CASSRGLAGGDYEQYF
TGTGCCAGCAGCCGAGGGCTAGCGGGAGGAGACTACGAGCAGTACTTC
>NA|TRBD1|TRBJ2-5|TRBV3-1
CASRPMTTGGWETQYF
TGTGCCAGCAGGCCGATGACGACAGGGGGCTGGGAGACCCAGTACTTC
>few|TRBD2|TRBJ2-7|TRBV20-1
CSAASGRGDVEQYF
TGCAGTGCCGCTAGCGGGAGAGGTGATGTCGAGCAGTACTTC
>NA|NA|TRBJ2-7|TRBV11-2
CASSLVRVPYEQYF
TGTGCCAGCAGCTTAGTTCGGGTTCCCTACGAGCAGTACTTC
>NA|TRBD1|TRBJ2-7|TRBV20-1
CSASKSPIYRGFYEQYF
TGCAGTGCTAGCAAGAGTCCCATTTACAGGGGATTCTACGAGCAGTACTTC